Given below is one T cell receptor beta chain in context. Its antigen is as yet unknown. The sample belongs to a study of blood T cells in healthy people across ages. The germline gives CDR1 MNHNY, CDR2 SVGAGI (reference sequence). The CDR3 contains 16 residues. The V end lost 0 bases, the J end lost 0 bases, and 12 bases lay between the germline ends. Overall study findings and caveats: Strong correlation existed between TCR beta diversity and naive T cell percentage.

For the second PCR, which ran for roughly 6 to 12 cycles, a sample-barcoded 5' primer and a J-beta primer mix were used. TCRdb reprocessed the 5' RACE reads with MiXCR, giving one entry per CDR3 protein. The sample lists 600,000 to 800,000 distinct CDR3 sequences, about 50% occurring once. The receptor was isolated from a woman older than 75 in good health. The rearrangement links TRBV6-6 to TRBJ2-7, with D possibly being TRBD1 (6 bases). The material sequenced was blood. The CDR3 region has the DNA TGTGCCAGCAGTTACTCGGACAGAGTTCCCTCCTACGAGCAGTACTTC. This gives the protein CASSYSDRVPSYEQYF.